This passage covers 23 T cell receptor beta chains from one sample sequenced in a study of blood T cell repertoires in COVID-19. Sequenced by immunoSEQ multiplex PCR; TCRdb stores in-frame clones only, minus some. The sample includes 100,000 to 150,000 clones, approximately 84% seen only once; the top ten take approximately 18%. The sequenced sample consisted of peripheral blood. The receptors were gathered from a woman of 80 years or more with acute or convalescent COVID-19.

V is TRBV15 and J is TRBJ2-5; unclear D gene. The germline V gene has CDR1 LNHNV and CDR2 YYDKDF (reference sequence). Trimming took 2 bases from V and 2 from J, leaving 9 bases between them. There are 14 residues in the CDR3. The DNA for the CDR3 is TGTGCCACCAGCAGATTATCCAGACAAGAGACCCAGTACTTC. This sequence encodes CATSRLSRQETQYF.

This clone showed up just a few times. The CDR3 DNA reads as TGTGCCAGCAGTCGACTAGCGGGAGGGACCCTCTACAATGAGCAGTTCTTC. Translating gives CASSRLAGGTLYNEQFF. This sequence joins TRBV6-6 and TRBJ2-1; TRBD2 aligns across 14 bases. Trimming removed 5 bases from V and 3 bases from J; junction bases left unmatched: 6. CDR1 and CDR2 from the germline V gene are MNHNY and SVGAGI (reference sequence). The CDR3 length is 17 residues.

J is TRBJ1-5 and V is TRBV12-3 or TRBV12-4; TRBD1 matches 7 bases. J lost 5 bases, V lost 5 bases, and 3 bases had no gene match. The CDR3 is 13 residues long. The CDR3 bases are TGTGCCAGCAGTGCGGACAGGCATCAGCCCCAGCATTTT. Translation: CASSADRHQPQHF.

The chain joins TRBV18 to TRBJ1-2, with D possibly TRBD1 on 6 matching bases. V was shortened by 2 bases and J by 6 bases, with 13 bases between the two germline ends. The CDR3 is made up of 14 amino acids. Germline values: CDR1 KGHSH, CDR2 LQKENI. CDR3 loop: CASSPRDTGHGYTF. CDR3 bases: TGTGCCAGCTCACCAAGGGACACCGGCCATGGCTACACCTTC. The full variable domain, completed using reference TRBV18 and TRBJ1-2, is NAGVMQNPRHLVRRRGQEARLRCSPMKGHSHVYWYRQLPEEGLKFMVYLQKENIIDESGMPKERFSAEFPKEGPSILRIQQVVRGDSAAYFCASSPRDTGHGYTFGSGTRLTVV.

The V call is TRBV9, the J call TRBJ2-2, with a weak D call TRBD2 (6 bases). In germline, CDR1 is SGDLS, CDR2 YYNGEE. This CDR3 is 17 amino acids long. Trimming left V 4 bases short and J 4 bases short, with 20 bases between. The CDR3 coding sequence is TGTGCCAGCAGCCCGAAGGGAGGAAGTTTGAGCACCGGGGAGCTGTTTTTT. Translating gives CASSPKGGSLSTGELFF. The variable domain in full, completed from reference TRBV9 and TRBJ2-2, reads DSGVTQTPKHLITATGQRVTLRCSPRSGDLSVYWYQQSLDQGLQFLIQYYNGEERAKGNILERFSAQQFPDLHSELNLSSLELGDSALYFCASSPKGGSLSTGELFFGEGSRLTVL.

CDR3 sequence: CASSVGVGDYEQYF. The CDR3 DNA reads as TGTGCCAGCAGCGTTGGAGTCGGGGACTACGAGCAGTACTTC. The V gene is TRBV9, the J gene TRBJ2-7; D is possibly TRBD2 (5 bases). The V gene lost 2 bases and the J gene lost 3 bases, with 12 bases spanning the gap. This CDR3 region has 14 residues. Germline CDR1 is SGDLS and CDR2 is YYNGEE.

V gene TRBV15 combines with J gene TRBJ2-2, with unresolved D. The germline V gene encodes CDR1 LNHNV and CDR2 YYDKDF (reference sequence). The V and J ends lost 4 bases and 3 bases respectively, with 18 bases between them. This CDR3 is built from 17 residues. As DNA, the CDR3 is TGTGCCACCAGCAACCCACCGATTCGGGTTCACACCGGGGAGCTGTTTTTT. It translates to CATSNPPIRVHTGELFF.

The rearrangement uses TRBV11-2 and TRBJ2-7, with 7 positions matching TRBD1. This CDR3 contains 14 residues. Germline CDR1 and CDR2: SGHAT and FQNNGV. The ends lost 5 bases at V and 3 bases at J; junction bases unmatched: 7. CDR3 in DNA: TGTGCCAGCAGCCTCTCCGGGACAGACTACGAGCAGTACTTC. It yields the protein CASSLSGTDYEQYF.

V is TRBV27 and J is TRBJ1-1, with D possibly being TRBD1 (5 bases). The V and J ends lost 4 bases and 6 bases respectively, with 15 bases between them. The CDR3 is made up of 14 amino acids. Per germline, CDR1 MNHEY and CDR2 SMNVEV (reference sequence). CDR3 DNA sequence: TGTGCCAGCAGTTCCTATGGGACTGGCTCTGAAGCTTTCTTT. Its translation: CASSSYGTGSEAFF.

This clone came up once. This chain uses TRBV27 with TRBJ2-5; 11 bases are a match to TRBD2. In germline, CDR1 is MNHEY, CDR2 SMNVEV (reference sequence). This CDR3 is built from 19 residues. J was trimmed by 4 bases and V by 2 bases; bases with no gene match: 15. CDR3 amino acids: CASSLVGATSGVFLETQYF. CDR3 nucleotide sequence: TGTGCCAGCAGTTTAGTTGGGGCGACTAGCGGGGTTTTTTTAGAGACCCAGTACTTC.

This chain links TRBV6-2 or TRBV6-3 with TRBJ2-2; D unclear. The CDR3 totals 14 residues. In germline, CDR1 is MNHEY, CDR2 SVGEGT. The ends were cut back, 1 base at V and 4 bases at J, with 7 bases in the middle. The CDR3 DNA follows: TGTGCCAGCAGTTACTTCAAGCCCACCGGGGAGCTGTTTTTT. It specifies CASSYFKPTGELFF.

CDR3 DNA: TGCGCCAGCAGCTTGCAGGGACAGGGAGCAGATACGCAGTATTTT. This gives the protein CASSLQGQGADTQYF. J is TRBJ2-3 and V is TRBV5-1; 9 bases fit TRBD1. Trimming cost V 1 base and J 4 bases; bases outside gene matches: 4. CDR1 is SGHRS and CDR2 is YFSETQ in the germline V gene. This CDR3 spans 15 amino acids.

The gene calls are TRBV21-1 and TRBJ1-1. TRBV21-1 is a pseudogene segment. CDR3 length: 12 residues. The CDR3 spells CASSKAVTEAFF. DNA of the CDR3: TGTGCCAGCAGCAAAGCTGTAACTGAAGCTTTCTTT.

This clone was picked up one time. This chain joins TRBV10-2 and TRBJ2-1; 8 nucleotides align to TRBD1. Germline loops: CDR1 WSHSY, CDR2 SAAADI. The V segment lost 7 bases and the J segment 4 bases; nucleotides outside the gene matches: 3. CDR3 length: 13 amino acids. The CDR3 DNA follows: TGCGCCAGCACAGGACAGGGATACAATGAGCAGTTCTTC. Its translation: CASTGQGYNEQFF.

This chain uses TRBV29-1 with TRBJ2-5; 10 bases align to TRBD1. The CDR3 length is 13 residues. J gave up 4 bases and V 8 bases, and 7 bases lay outside the gene matches. Germline values: CDR1 SQVTM, CDR2 ANQGSEA. The CDR3 sequence is CSFLRTGGETQYF. The CDR3 DNA is TGCAGCTTCCTGCGGACAGGGGGAGAGACCCAGTACTTC.

The J gene is TRBJ1-2, the V gene TRBV9; 7 nucleotides align to TRBD1. Looked up from germline, CDR1 is SGDLS and CDR2 is YYNGEE. There are 15 residues in the CDR3. V trimming: 2 bases; J trimming: 1 base; junction bases outside the gene matches: 5. The DNA of the CDR3 is TGTGCCAGCAGCGTCGGACAGGCTGGTAACTATGGCTACACCTTC. It yields the protein CASSVGQAGNYGYTF.

This chain connects TRBV5-6 to TRBJ2-1, with TRBD2 as a possible D gene (5 bases). The CDR3 covers 12 residues. Trimming cost V 2 bases and J 15 bases, with 15 bases left between them. The germline V gene encodes CDR1 SGHDT and CDR2 YYEEEE. Written as DNA, the CDR3 is TGTGCCAGCAGCTTTGAGCGGTCCGACGTGTTCTTC. Its translation is CASSFERSDVFF.

CDR3 region: CASSHRQDSNQPQHF. CDR3 coding DNA: TGTGCCAGCAGCCATCGACAGGATAGCAATCAGCCCCAGCATTTT. The chain couples TRBV5-5 to TRBJ1-5; weak D call: TRBD1 (6 bases). CDR1 and CDR2 from the germline V gene are SGHKS and YYEKEE (reference sequence). The CDR3 loop spans 15 amino acids. Trimming took 4 bases from V and 0 from J, leaving 11 bases between them.

V usage is TRBV19 and J usage is TRBJ1-1; TRBD1 is a possible D gene (5 bases). This CDR3 has 15 amino acids. The germline CDR1 and CDR2 sequences are LNHDA and SQIVND (reference sequence). The V end was cut by 3 bases, the J end by 3 bases, with 14 bases between. CDR3 DNA sequence: TGTGCCAGTAGTATTAAAAGGGGCCGTTACACTGAAGCTTTCTTT. Translation: CASSIKRGRYTEAFF.

The rearrangement joins TRBV7-2 to TRBJ2-1; 10 nucleotides align to TRBD2. This CDR3 is built from 15 residues. With V trimmed by 4 bases and J by 9 bases, 9 bases remained unmatched. CDR1 is SGHTA and CDR2 is FQGNSA in the germline V gene. CDR3 bases: TGTGCCAGCAGCTCCCGACTAGCGGGTATGGGTGAGCAGTTCTTC. Translating gives CASSSRLAGMGEQFF.

This rearrangement joins TRBV27 to TRBJ1-3; D possibly corresponds to TRBD1 (6 bases). This CDR3 is 18 amino acids long. Germline V gives CDR1 MNHEY, CDR2 SMNVEV (reference sequence). Trimming shortened V by 4 bases and J by 2 bases, and 21 bases separated the two germline ends. For the CDR3, the DNA is TGTGCCAGCAGTTCCCGCCGCGCCGGGACACCCACTGGAAACACCATATATTTT. Its protein is CASSSRRAGTPTGNTIYF.

The V and J genes are TRBV5-4 and TRBJ2-7, with D possibly being TRBD1 (5 bases). V was pared by 0 bases and J by 6 bases, with 16 bases between. In germline, CDR1 is SGHNT, CDR2 YYREEE (reference sequence). The CDR3 contains 15 residues. Here the CDR3 DNA reads TGTGCCAGCAGCTTGGGCGCAGGGCCTCATGGCGAGCAGTACTTC. Its translation: CASSLGAGPHGEQYF.

In this sample, this clone turned up a few times. The chain couples TRBV7-2 to TRBJ1-2; 9 bases are shared with TRBD1. The CDR3 spans 17 residues. Germline CDR1 reads SGHTA; CDR2 reads FQGNSA. The V and J ends lost 5 bases and 7 bases, in that order; junction bases with no gene match: 17. DNA for the CDR3: TGTGCCAGCAGCATCGCGGGCGGGCAAACAGGGGGCGGTGGCTACACCTTC. It codes for CASSIAGGQTGGGGYTF.